The clone carrying this T cell receptor (beta chain) was found a few times. Its target is not known. The sample belongs to a study of blood T cells in healthy people across ages. The CDR3 has 15 amino acids. Germline-derived CDR1 and CDR2 are MNHNS and SASEGT. Through a sample-barcoded 5' primer and a J-beta primer mix, a second PCR was run for roughly 6 to 12 cycles. TCRdb ran MiXCR on the 5' RACE reads and lists one entry per CDR3 protein. The data show about 930,000 distinct CDR3 sequences, around 29% seen once. Findings of the study overall: It was held that diversity estimates obtained from one million T cells represented underestimates.

This same sample was also part of a study on T cells of mothers and their children. From that second work: Related and unrelated pairs show similar shaping of TCR recombination output by thymic selection.

The sequence was collected from a woman in her 40s in good health. The chain is built from TRBV6-1 and TRBJ2-5; TRBD1 agrees at 11 bases. The DNA end is more similar to TRBJ2-1, so the J call may be wrong. The sequenced material came from blood. The CDR3, as DNA: TGTGCCAGCAGTGACCACGGGACAGGGGGGGAGACCCAGTTCTTC. This codes for CASSDHGTGGETQFF.